These 16 T cell receptor beta chains were all obtained from the same sample, sequenced in a study of blood T cell repertoires in COVID-19 (TCRdb year 2020). Libraries were built with the immunoSEQ multiplex PCR assay. The table was pulled from immuneACCESS by TCRdb, which kept in-frame rearrangements only. Such tables lose some clones; where checked, under half of the loss comes from unresolved V genes, and the rest has no known cause. Recorded for this sample are more than 200,000 clones; roughly 88% of them occurred a single time. Together, the top ten hold roughly 1.4% of the sample. Specimen: peripheral blood. Every receptor here comes from a woman aged 40 to 50 who had recovered from COVID-19.

The V and J genes are TRBV2 and TRBJ1-5, with TRBD1 as a possible D gene (5 bases). This CDR3 is 12 amino acids long. Germline assignment: CDR1 SNHLY and CDR2 FYNNEI. Trimming left V 7 bases short and J 3 bases short, with 7 bases between. Here the CDR3 reads CASKTVNQPQHF. In DNA, the CDR3 is TGTGCCAGCAAGACAGTCAATCAGCCCCAGCATTTT.

This rearrangement joins TRBV5-1 to TRBJ1-1; the D is unclear. The CDR3 covers 15 residues. V was clipped by 5 bases and J by 3 bases, with 17 bases between them. CDR1 and CDR2 (germline): SGHRS, YFSETQ. Here the CDR3 reads CASSYDGVWDTEAFF. The CDR3 DNA is TGCGCCAGCAGTTATGACGGGGTATGGGACACTGAAGCTTTCTTT.

This sequence joins TRBV6-5 and TRBJ2-7; D perhaps matches TRBD2 (6 bases). Germline V CDR1 and CDR2: MNHEY, SVGAGI. The CDR3 runs 14 residues. Trimming left V 6 bases short and J 0 bases short, with 12 bases between. The CDR3: CASRTGTSSYEQYF. In DNA, the CDR3 is TGTGCCAGCAGGACCGGGACTTCCTCCTACGAGCAGTACTTC.

V is TRBV2 and J is TRBJ2-5; D is uncertain. The CDR3 runs to 13 residues. Trimming stripped 7 bases from V and 2 bases from J, with 11 bases between. From germline, CDR1 is SNHLY and CDR2 FYNNEI. Written as DNA, the CDR3 is TGTGCCAGCACACCACTTCTACAAGAGACCCAGTACTTC. This translates into CASTPLLQETQYF.

The chain has TRBV11-3 and TRBJ1-4; no clear D gene. V shed 3 bases and J shed 3 bases, with 14 bases lying between them. Germline V gene lookup returns CDR1 SGHNT and CDR2 YENEEA. The CDR3 is 16 residues long. The CDR3 sequence: CASSFTYEMANEKLFF. CDR3 bases: TGTGCCAGCAGCTTTACTTATGAAATGGCTAATGAAAAACTGTTTTTT.

This clone was detected only a few times. The CDR3 DNA reads as TGTGCCAGCTCATCCTCCGAGGCTATCTACACCGGGGAGCTGTTTTTT. Encoded protein: CASSSSEAIYTGELFF. This chain uses TRBV18 with TRBJ2-2, with D unclear. The CDR3 is 16 amino acids. Germline loops: CDR1 KGHSH, CDR2 LQKENI. V was cut by 5 bases and J by 3 bases, with 16 bases left in between.

J is TRBJ1-4 and V is TRBV5-1, with 12 bases identical to TRBD1. CDR3 length: 17 residues. Germline-derived CDR1 and CDR2 are SGHRS and YFSETQ. The J segment lost 7 bases and the V segment lost 0 bases, leaving 7 bases of the junction unmatched. CDR3 region: CASSLALTGQGAEKLFF. DNA for the CDR3: TGCGCCAGCAGCTTGGCCCTTACGGGACAGGGGGCTGAAAAACTGTTTTTT.

This clone appeared a single time. The genes are TRBV3-1 (or the pseudogene TRBV3-2) and TRBJ1-2; 8 bases are shared with TRBD1. The length of the CDR3 is 12 residues. J was trimmed by 14 bases and V by 4 bases; bases with no gene match: 9. Looked up from germline, CDR1 is LGHDT and CDR2 is YNNKEL (reference sequence). CDR3 sequence (DNA): TGTGCCAGCAGCCTTGGGGACAGGCGTAAGACCTTC. Translation gives CASSLGDRRKTF.

J is TRBJ1-1 and V is TRBV20-1; possible D gene TRBD1, 6 bases. Germline lookup yields CDR1 DFQATT and CDR2 SNEGSKA (reference sequence). V was trimmed by 3 bases and J by 0 bases, leaving 11 bases between them. The CDR3 runs 14 residues. The CDR3 coding sequence is TGCAGTGCTAGTGGGGGCAGATTGAACACTGAAGCTTTCTTT. Translation gives CSASGGRLNTEAFF.

The V and J genes are TRBV24-1 and TRBJ1-1; TRBD1 might be the D (6 bases). The ends were cut back, 5 bases at V and 3 bases at J, with 15 bases in the middle. This CDR3 has 15 amino acids. CDR1 is KGHDR, CDR2 SFDVKD, per germline. This CDR3 is CATSGPQGLYTEAFF. Here the CDR3 DNA reads TGTGCCACCAGTGGTCCACAGGGCCTGTACACTGAAGCTTTCTTT.

The chain uses TRBV4-3 and TRBJ1-3; 7 nucleotides match TRBD1. Germline-derived CDR1 and CDR2 are LGHNA and YSLEER. After removal of 0 bases from V and 0 bases from J, the junction contained 2 bases not matched to a gene. The CDR3 runs to 16 residues. The CDR3 DNA is TGCGCCAGCAGCCAAGAGGCAGGGGGCTCTGGAAACACCATATATTTT. It specifies CASSQEAGGSGNTIYF.

The chain combines TRBV28 with TRBJ2-7; D gene unclear. This CDR3 has 11 amino acids. Germline V gives CDR1 MDHEN, CDR2 SYDVKM. V lost 10 bases and J lost 1, with 8 bases in between. For the CDR3, the DNA is TGTGCCACCCACTCGTCCTACGAGCAGTACTTC. Translating gives CATHSSYEQYF. Full variable domain (missing parts from reference TRBV28 and TRBJ2-7): DVKVTQSSRYLVKRTGEKVFLECVQDMDHENMFWYRQDPGLGLRLIYFSYDVKMKEKGDIPEGYSVSREKKERFSLILESASTNQTSMYLCATHSSYEQYFGPGTRLTVT.

This clone was detected a few times. This chain uses TRBV7-9 with TRBJ1-2; D is possibly TRBD1 (6 bases). CDR3 length: 13 residues. Trimming took 2 bases from V and 7 from J, leaving 11 bases between them. Looked up from germline, CDR1 is SEHNR and CDR2 is FQNEAQ (reference sequence). Here the CDR3 reads CASSLREQGGYTF. The CDR3 DNA reads as TGTGCCAGCAGCTTACGGGAACAGGGTGGCTACACCTTC.

V is TRBV4-1 and J is TRBJ2-3; D perhaps matches TRBD2 (6 bases). In germline, CDR1 is MGHRA, CDR2 YSYEKL. Deletions cut 0 bases from V and 0 bases from J, with 13 bases between. The CDR3 runs to 17 residues. CDR3 loop: CASSQDPPRGSTDTQYF. The CDR3 region has the DNA TGCGCCAGCAGCCAAGATCCCCCTCGGGGGAGCACAGATACGCAGTATTTT.

In this sample, this clone turned up a few times. The gene calls are TRBV2 and TRBJ1-6; TRBD1 aligns across 7 bases. J was trimmed by 4 bases and V by 8 bases; bases with no gene match: 2. The CDR3 is 13 residues long. The germline CDR1 and CDR2 sequences are SNHLY and FYNNEI. The CDR3 spells CASQGQYNSPLHF. CDR3 bases: TGTGCCAGCCAGGGACAGTATAATTCACCCCTCCACTTT.

This clone showed up just a few times. The chain links TRBV6-5 to TRBJ1-5; the D gene is possibly TRBD1 (5 bases). The CDR3 extends over 14 amino acids. Germline CDR1 MNHEY, CDR2 SVGAGI. V gave up 0 bases and J gave up 7 bases, with 10 bases separating them. This CDR3 is CASSYSIGGQPQHF. The CDR3, as DNA: TGTGCCAGCAGTTACTCGATTGGGGGGCAGCCCCAGCATTTT.